A single sample is the source of the 8 T cell receptor beta chains below, sequenced in a study of T-cell reconstitution after alpha-beta-depleted transplantation in children. The library targeted TCRbeta and was prepared with unique molecular identifiers. TCRdb recomputed calls from the PCR reads with MiXCR, one row per CDR3 protein. The sample has around 360,000 distinct CDR3 sequences, 9% to 12% seen once; the top ten hold more than 2%. The sample here was PBMCs from the stem cell graft donor, taken from the stem cell graft. These receptors all come from a human donor who donated a stem cell graft to a child with acute lymphoblastic leukemia.

At least ten counts were recorded for this clonotype. The chain links TRBV20-1 to TRBJ1-6; 7 nucleotides line up with TRBD1. Trimming cost V 3 bases and J 0 bases; bases outside gene matches: 11. Germline loops: CDR1 DFQATT, CDR2 SNEGSKA (reference sequence). This CDR3 is built from 18 residues. This CDR3 reads CSASSQGDSRSYNSPLHF. The CDR3 nucleotides read TGCAGTGCTAGTTCTCAGGGGGACAGCCGCTCCTATAATTCACCCCTCCACTTT.

This clonotype was detected a few times. This chain links TRBV20-1 with TRBJ2-5; 13 positions agree with TRBD2. With V trimmed by 6 bases and J by 5 bases, 9 bases remained unmatched. Germline-derived CDR1 and CDR2 are DFQATT and SNEGSKA (reference sequence). The length of the CDR3 is 15 residues. DNA for the CDR3: TGCAGTGCAGCTACTAGCGGGAGGGCCGTCGAGACCCAGTACTTC. The encoded protein is CSAATSGRAVETQYF.

The chain links TRBV5-1 to TRBJ2-5; possible D gene TRBD2, 7 bases. The germline gives CDR1 SGHRS, CDR2 YFSETQ. This CDR3 has 15 residues. Trimming took off 5 bases at V and 2 bases at J, with 16 bases between the two ends. The CDR3 nucleotides are TGCGCCAGCAGTCCCGGGACTACAGGGCAAGAGACCCAGTACTTC. Translation gives CASSPGTTGQETQYF.

The chain employs TRBV29-1 and TRBJ2-2; D unresolved. The CDR3 loop spans 13 amino acids. In germline, CDR1 is SQVTM, CDR2 ANQGSEA. Trimming shortened V by 3 bases and J by 1 base, and 6 bases separated the two germline ends. The CDR3 DNA is TGCAGCGTTGATTACGGGAACACCGGGGAGCTGTTTTTT. This encodes CSVDYGNTGELFF.

This clonotype was counted many times. The chain carries TRBV28 and TRBJ2-7; 9 nucleotides match TRBD1. The CDR3 covers 13 residues. The germline CDR1 and CDR2 sequences are MDHEN and SYDVKM. V gave up 10 bases and J gave up 4 bases; unmatched junction bases: 8. The CDR3 DNA follows: TGTGCCACACAGGGGGCCCCTTCGTACGAGCAGTACTTC. It translates to CATQGAPSYEQYF.

This clonotype was recorded a few times. The chain uses TRBV4-3 and TRBJ2-7; D is perhaps TRBD2 (5 bases). The CDR3 covers 13 residues. Deletions cut 9 bases from V and 2 bases from J, with 14 bases between. The germline gives CDR1 LGHNA, CDR2 YSLEER. CDR3 bases: TGCGCCAGTGCCCAGGCGAGGGCCTACGAGCAGTACTTC. Translated, it gives CASAQARAYEQYF.

The genes are TRBV6-1 and TRBJ2-7; possible D gene TRBD2, 6 bases. The CDR3 loop spans 13 amino acids. CDR1 is MNHNS, CDR2 SASEGT, per germline. V lost 3 bases to trimming and J lost 4 bases, with 10 bases between them. The CDR3 here is CASSDSREYEQYF. The DNA for the CDR3 is TGTGCCAGCAGTGATAGTCGGGAGTACGAGCAGTACTTC.

This clonotype showed up many times. The chain couples TRBV7-6 to TRBJ2-5, with 8 bases lining up with TRBD1. V lost 3 bases to trimming and J lost 2 bases; unmatched junction nucleotides: 5. Germline-derived CDR1 and CDR2 are SGHVS and FNYEAQ. The CDR3 consists of 15 residues. The CDR3 DNA sequence: TGTGCCAGCAGCTTTGCGGGACAGGTACAAGAGACCCAGTACTTC. Translating gives CASSFAGQVQETQYF. The variable domain in full, with the rest retrieved from reference TRBV7-6 and TRBJ2-5, is GAGVSQSPRYKVTKRGQDVALRCDPISGHVSLYWYRQALGQGPEFLTYFNYEAQQDKSGLPNDRFSAERPEGSISTLTIQRTEQRDSAMYRCASSFAGQVQETQYFGPGTRLLVL.